In its sample, the clone carrying this TCR beta chain was seen many times. V lost 0 bases, J lost 4 bases, and 15 bases lay in between. This CDR3 has 15 residues. Germline CDR1 and CDR2: SQVTM and ANQGSEA. Using its own MiXCR run on the RACE reads, TCRdb lists one record per CDR3 protein. The sample lists tens of thousands of distinct CDR3 sequences, 6.5% to 8.5% seen once, with 1.3% in the top ten. This sample is drawn from a study of human T cells and chemical hapten exposure. Time point: patch test 2, 6 weeks after DPC sensitization. Indicated treatment: therapeutic diphenylcyclopropenone sensitization with weekly scalp DPC.

The sample consisted of whole blood, taken in connection with sensitization to the hapten diphenylcyclopropenone (DPC). The sequence derives from a woman aged 25 to 39 with alopecia areata. Some clones in this sample may be carry-over from other donors' samples. The chain uses TRBV29-1 and TRBJ1-2; no definite D call. For the CDR3, the DNA is TGCAGCGTTGAAGAAGGAGGTACCCCCTCCTATGGCTACACCTTC. It specifies CSVEEGGTPSYGYTF.